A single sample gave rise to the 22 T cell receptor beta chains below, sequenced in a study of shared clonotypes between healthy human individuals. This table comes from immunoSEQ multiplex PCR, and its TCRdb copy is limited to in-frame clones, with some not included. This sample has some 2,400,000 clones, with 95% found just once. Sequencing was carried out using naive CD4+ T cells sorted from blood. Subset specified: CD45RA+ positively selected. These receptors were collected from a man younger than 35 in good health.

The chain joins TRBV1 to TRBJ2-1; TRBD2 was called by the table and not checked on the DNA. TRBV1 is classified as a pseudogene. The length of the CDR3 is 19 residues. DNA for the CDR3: TGCACCAGCAGCCAAGGGGCTAGCGTTAGGGAACAAACCTACAATGAGCAGTTCTTC. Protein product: CTSSQGASVREQTYNEQFF.

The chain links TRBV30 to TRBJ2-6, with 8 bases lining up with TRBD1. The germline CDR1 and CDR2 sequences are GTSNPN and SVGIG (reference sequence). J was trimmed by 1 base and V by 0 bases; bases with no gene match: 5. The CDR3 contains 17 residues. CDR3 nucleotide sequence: TGTGCCTGGAGTGTACCCTGGGACAGGTCTGGGGCCAACGTCCTGACTTTC. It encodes CAWSVPWDRSGANVLTF.

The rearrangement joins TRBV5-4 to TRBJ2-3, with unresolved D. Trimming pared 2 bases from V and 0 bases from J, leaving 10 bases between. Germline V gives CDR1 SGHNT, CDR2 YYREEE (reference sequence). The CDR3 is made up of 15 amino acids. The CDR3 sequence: CASSFSASSTDTQYF. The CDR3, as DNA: TGTGCCAGCAGCTTTAGTGCTTCTAGCACAGATACGCAGTATTTT.

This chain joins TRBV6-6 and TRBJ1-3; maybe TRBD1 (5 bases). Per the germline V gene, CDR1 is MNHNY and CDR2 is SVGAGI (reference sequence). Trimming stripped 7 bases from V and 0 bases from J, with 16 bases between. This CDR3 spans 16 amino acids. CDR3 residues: CASIPAGDRSGNTIYF. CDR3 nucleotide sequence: TGTGCCAGCATCCCGGCGGGGGACCGCTCTGGAAACACCATATATTTT.

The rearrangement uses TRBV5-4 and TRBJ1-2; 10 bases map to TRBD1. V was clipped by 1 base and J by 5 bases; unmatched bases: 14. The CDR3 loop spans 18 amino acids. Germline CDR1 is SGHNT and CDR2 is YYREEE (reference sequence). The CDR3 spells CASSLRSLPGQGNYGYTF. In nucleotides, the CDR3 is TGTGCCAGCAGCTTGAGGAGTCTTCCGGGACAGGGGAATTATGGCTACACCTTC.

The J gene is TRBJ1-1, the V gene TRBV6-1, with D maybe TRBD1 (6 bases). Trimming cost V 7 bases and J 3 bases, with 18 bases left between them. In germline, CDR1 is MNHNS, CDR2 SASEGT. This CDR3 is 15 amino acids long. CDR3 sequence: CASTGRGPRDTEAFF. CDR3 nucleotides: TGTGCCAGCACTGGCAGGGGCCCGAGGGACACTGAAGCTTTCTTT.

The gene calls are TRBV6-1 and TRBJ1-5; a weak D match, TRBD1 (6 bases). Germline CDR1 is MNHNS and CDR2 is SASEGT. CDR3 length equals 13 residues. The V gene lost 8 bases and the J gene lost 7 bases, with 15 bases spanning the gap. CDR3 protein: CASGNRVDQPQHF. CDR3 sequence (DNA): TGTGCCAGCGGGAACAGGGTAGACCAGCCCCAGCATTTT.

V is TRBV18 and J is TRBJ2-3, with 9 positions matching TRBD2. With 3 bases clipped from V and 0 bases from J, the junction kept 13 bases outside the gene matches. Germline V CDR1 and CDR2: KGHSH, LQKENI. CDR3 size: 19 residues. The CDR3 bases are TGTGCCAGCTCACCGCTAGTCTTAGCGGGAGAGACTAGCACAGATACGCAGTATTTT. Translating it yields CASSPLVLAGETSTDTQYF.

The CDR3 nucleotides are TGTGCCTGGAGTGTTAGTCGGCGGGGAAGGTCCGGCTCAGATACGCAGTATTTT. It is translated as CAWSVSRRGRSGSDTQYF. The chain uses TRBV30 and TRBJ2-3; possible D gene TRBD2, 6 bases. Per germline, CDR1 GTSNPN and CDR2 SVGIG (reference sequence). With 0 bases removed from V and 4 bases from J, the gap between germline ends came to 23 bases. This CDR3 is 18 amino acids long.

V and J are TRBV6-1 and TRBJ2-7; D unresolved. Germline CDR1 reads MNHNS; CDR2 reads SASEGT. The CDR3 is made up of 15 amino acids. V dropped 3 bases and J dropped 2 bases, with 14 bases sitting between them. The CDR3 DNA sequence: TGTGCCAGCAGTGAGGTCAGTTCTTTTCCCTACGAGCAGTACTTC. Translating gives CASSEVSSFPYEQYF.

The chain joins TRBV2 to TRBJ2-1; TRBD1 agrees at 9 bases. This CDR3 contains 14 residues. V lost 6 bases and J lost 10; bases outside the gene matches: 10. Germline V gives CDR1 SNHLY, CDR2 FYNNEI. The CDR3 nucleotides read TGTGCCAGCAGAGGACTAGGGACAGGGTTGGAGCAGTTCTTC. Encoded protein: CASRGLGTGLEQFF.

The CDR3 here is CASSSRVAGGDTQYF. DNA for the CDR3: TGTGCCAGCAGTTCGCGGGTAGCGGGGGGAGATACGCAGTATTTT. V usage is TRBV7-2 and J usage is TRBJ2-3; 10 nucleotides line up with TRBD2. With V trimmed by 6 bases and J by 5 bases, 8 bases remained unmatched. The length of the CDR3 is 15 residues. The germline gives CDR1 SGHTA, CDR2 FQGNSA. Looking up the rest from reference TRBV7-2 and TRBJ2-3 gives the full variable domain: GAGVSQSPSNKVTEKGKDVELRCDPISGHTALYWYRQSLGQGLEFLIYFQGNSAPDKSGLPSDRFSAERTGGSVSTLTIQRTQQEDSAVYLCASSSRVAGGDTQYFGPGTRLTVL.

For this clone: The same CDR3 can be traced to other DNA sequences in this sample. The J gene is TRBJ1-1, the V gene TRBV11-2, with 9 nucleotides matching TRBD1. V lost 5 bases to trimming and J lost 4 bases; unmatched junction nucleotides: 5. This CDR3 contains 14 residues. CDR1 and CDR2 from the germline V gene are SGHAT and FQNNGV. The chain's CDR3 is CASSLGTGITEAFF. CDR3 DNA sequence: TGTGCCAGCAGCCTGGGGACAGGGATCACTGAAGCTTTCTTT.

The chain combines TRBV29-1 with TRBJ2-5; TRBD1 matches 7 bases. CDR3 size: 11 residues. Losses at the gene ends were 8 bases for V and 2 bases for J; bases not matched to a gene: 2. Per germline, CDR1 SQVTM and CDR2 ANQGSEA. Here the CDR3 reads CSPRGQETQYF. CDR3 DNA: TGCAGCCCCAGGGGGCAAGAGACCCAGTACTTC.

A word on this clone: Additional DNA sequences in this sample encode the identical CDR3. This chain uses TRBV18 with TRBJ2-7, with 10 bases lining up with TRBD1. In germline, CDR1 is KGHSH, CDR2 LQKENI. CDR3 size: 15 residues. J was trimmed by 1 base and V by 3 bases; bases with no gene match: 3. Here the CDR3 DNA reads TGTGCCAGCTCACCCCCGGGACAGGGGTCCTACGAGCAGTACTTC. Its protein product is CASSPPGQGSYEQYF.

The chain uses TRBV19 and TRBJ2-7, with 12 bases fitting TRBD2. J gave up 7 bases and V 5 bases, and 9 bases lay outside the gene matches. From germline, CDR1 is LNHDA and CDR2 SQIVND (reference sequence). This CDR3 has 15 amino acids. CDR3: CASSPRLAGEGEQYF. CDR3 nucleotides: TGTGCCAGTAGTCCGCGACTAGCGGGAGAGGGGGAGCAGTACTTC.

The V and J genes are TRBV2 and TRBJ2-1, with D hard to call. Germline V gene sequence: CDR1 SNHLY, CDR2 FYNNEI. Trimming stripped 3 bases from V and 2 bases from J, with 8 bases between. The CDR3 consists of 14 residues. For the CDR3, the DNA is TGTGCCAGCAGTGACAATCTAGCCTACAATGAGCAGTTCTTC. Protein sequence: CASSDNLAYNEQFF.

The CDR3 coding sequence is TGTGCCAGCAGTCGTAGCGGGAGGGAGCTGTTTTTT. Translating gives CASSRSGRELFF. The gene calls are TRBV2 and TRBJ2-2, with 8 bases fitting TRBD2. This CDR3 contains 12 residues. Germline lookup yields CDR1 SNHLY and CDR2 FYNNEI. V was pared by 5 bases and J by 9 bases, with 2 bases of the junction left unmatched.

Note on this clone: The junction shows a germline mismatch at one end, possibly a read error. Here the CDR3 DNA reads TGTGCTAGCAGCTTAGGTGGGGGCGCCCAAGGAGAGACCCAGTACTTC. Encoded protein: CASSLGGGAQGETQYF. This chain connects TRBV7-7 to TRBJ2-5, with TRBD1 as a possible D gene (6 bases). Germline V gene sequence: CDR1 SSHAT, CDR2 FNYEAQ (reference sequence). The CDR3 extends over 16 amino acids.

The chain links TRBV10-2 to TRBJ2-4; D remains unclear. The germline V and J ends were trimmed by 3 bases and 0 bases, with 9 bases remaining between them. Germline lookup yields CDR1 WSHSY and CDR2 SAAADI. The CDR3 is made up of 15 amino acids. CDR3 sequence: CASSDPGVAKNIQYF. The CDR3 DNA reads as TGCGCCAGCAGTGATCCTGGGGTAGCCAAAAACATTCAGTACTTC.

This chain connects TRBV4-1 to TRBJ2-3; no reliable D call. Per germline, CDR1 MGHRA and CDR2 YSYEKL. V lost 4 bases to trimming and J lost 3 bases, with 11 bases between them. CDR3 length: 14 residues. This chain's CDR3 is CASSPSAATDTQYF. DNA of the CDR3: TGCGCCAGCAGCCCCTCGGCAGCGACAGATACGCAGTATTTT.

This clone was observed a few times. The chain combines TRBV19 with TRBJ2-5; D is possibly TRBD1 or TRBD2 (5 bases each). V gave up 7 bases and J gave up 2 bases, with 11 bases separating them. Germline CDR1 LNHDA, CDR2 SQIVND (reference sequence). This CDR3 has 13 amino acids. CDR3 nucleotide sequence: TGTGCCAGTAACGAGGGGACGCAAGAGACCCAGTACTTC. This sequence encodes CASNEGTQETQYF.